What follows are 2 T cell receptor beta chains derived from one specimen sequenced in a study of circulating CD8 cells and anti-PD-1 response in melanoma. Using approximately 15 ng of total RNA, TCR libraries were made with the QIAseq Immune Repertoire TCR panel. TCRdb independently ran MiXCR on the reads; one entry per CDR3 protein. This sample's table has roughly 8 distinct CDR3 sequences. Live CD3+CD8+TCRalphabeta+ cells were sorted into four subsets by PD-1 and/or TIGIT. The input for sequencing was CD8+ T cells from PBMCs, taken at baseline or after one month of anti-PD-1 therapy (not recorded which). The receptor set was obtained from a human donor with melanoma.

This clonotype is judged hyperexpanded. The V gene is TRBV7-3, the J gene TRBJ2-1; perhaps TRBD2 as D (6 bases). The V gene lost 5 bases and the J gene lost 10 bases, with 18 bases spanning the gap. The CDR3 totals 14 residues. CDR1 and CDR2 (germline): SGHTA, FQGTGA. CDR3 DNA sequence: TGTGCCAGCAGCCCCGGGACCGGGGAGGTGGAGCAGTTCTTC. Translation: CASSPGTGEVEQFF.

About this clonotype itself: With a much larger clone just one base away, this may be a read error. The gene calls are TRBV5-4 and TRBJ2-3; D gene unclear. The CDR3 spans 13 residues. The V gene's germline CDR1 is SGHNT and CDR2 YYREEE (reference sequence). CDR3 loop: CASSLTSSDTRYF. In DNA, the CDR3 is TGTGCCAGCAGCTTAACGTCCTCAGATACGCGGTATTTT.